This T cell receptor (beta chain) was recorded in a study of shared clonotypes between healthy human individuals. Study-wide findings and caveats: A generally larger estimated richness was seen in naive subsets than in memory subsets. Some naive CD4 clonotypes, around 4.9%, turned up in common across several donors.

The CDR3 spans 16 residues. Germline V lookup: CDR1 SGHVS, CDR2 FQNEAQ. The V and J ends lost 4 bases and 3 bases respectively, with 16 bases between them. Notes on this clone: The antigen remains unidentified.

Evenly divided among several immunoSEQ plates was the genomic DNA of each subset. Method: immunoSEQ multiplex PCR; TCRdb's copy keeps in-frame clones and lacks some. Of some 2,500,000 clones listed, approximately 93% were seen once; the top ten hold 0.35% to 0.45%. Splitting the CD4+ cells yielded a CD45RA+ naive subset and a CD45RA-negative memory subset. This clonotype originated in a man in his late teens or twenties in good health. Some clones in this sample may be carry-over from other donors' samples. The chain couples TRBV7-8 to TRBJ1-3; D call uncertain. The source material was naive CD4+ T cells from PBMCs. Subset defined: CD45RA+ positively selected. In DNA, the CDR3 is TGTGCCAGCAGCTCGGGTAGAGGGAAGGGTGGAAACACCATATATTTT. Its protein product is CASSSGRGKGGNTIYF.